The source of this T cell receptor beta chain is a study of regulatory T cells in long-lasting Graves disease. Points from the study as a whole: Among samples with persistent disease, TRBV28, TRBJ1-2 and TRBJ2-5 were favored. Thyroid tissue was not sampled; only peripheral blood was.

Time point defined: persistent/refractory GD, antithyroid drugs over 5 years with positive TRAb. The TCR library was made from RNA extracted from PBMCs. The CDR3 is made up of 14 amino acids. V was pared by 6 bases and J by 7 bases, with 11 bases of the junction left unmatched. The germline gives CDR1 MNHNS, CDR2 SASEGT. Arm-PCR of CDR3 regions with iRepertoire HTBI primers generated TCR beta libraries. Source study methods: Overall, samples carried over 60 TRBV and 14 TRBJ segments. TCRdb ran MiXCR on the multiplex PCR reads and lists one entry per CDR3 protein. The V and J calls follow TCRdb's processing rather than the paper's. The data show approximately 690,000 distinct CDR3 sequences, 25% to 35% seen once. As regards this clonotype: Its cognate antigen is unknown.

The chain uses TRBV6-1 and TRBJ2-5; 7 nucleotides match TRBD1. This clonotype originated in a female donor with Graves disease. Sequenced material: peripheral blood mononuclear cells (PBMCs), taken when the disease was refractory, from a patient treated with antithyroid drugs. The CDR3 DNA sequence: TGTGCCAGCAGCATTGGGACAGCCCGAGGGACCCAGTACTTC. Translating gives CASSIGTARGTQYF.